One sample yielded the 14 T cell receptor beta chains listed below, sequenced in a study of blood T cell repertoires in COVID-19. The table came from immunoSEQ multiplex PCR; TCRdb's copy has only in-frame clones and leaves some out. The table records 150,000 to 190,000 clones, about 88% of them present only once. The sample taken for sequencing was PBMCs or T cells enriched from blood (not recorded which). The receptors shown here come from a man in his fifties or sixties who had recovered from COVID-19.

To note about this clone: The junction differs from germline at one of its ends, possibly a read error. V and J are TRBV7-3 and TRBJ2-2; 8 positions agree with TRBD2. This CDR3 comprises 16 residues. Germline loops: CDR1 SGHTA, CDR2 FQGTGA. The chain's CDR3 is CASSLTGGGTSGELFF. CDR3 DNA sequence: TGTGCCAGCAGCCTAACCGGGGGGGGCACCTCCGGGGAGCTGTTTTTT.

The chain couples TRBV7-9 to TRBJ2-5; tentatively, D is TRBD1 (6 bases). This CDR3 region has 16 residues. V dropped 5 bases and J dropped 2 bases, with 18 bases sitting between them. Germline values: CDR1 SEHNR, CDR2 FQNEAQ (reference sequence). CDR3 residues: CASSVYPGQPQETQYF. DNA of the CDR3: TGTGCCAGCAGCGTTTATCCGGGACAACCACAAGAGACCCAGTACTTC.

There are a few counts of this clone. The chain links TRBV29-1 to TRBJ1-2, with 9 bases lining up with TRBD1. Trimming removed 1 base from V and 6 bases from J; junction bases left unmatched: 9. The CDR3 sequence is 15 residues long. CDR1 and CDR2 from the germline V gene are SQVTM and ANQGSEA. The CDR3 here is CSVEGFTGGANGYTF. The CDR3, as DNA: TGCAGCGTTGAAGGCTTCACAGGGGGCGCAAATGGCTACACCTTC.

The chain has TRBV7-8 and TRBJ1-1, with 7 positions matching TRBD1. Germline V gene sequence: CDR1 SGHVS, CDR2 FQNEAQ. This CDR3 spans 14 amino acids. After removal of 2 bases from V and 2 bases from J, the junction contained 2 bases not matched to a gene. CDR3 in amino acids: CASSLNRGNTEAFF. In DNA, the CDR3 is TGTGCCAGCAGCTTAAACAGGGGTAACACTGAAGCTTTCTTT.

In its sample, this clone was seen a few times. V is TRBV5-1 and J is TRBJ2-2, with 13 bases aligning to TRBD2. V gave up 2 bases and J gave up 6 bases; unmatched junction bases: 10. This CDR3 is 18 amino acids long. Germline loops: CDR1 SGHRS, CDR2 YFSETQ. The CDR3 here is CASSFGLAGVPRAGELFF. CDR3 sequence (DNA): TGCGCCAGCAGCTTCGGACTAGCGGGGGTCCCTAGAGCCGGGGAGCTGTTTTTT.

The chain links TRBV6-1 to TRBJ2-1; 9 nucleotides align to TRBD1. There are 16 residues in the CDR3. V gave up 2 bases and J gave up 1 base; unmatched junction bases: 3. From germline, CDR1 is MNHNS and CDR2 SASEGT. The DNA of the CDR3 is TGTGCCAGCAGTGAACGTGGGACAGGGTCCTACAATGAGCAGTTCTTC. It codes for CASSERGTGSYNEQFF.

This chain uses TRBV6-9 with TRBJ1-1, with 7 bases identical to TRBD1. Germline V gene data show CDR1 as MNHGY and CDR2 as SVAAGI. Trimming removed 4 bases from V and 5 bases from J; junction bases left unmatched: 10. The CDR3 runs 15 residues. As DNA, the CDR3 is TGTGCCAGCAGTTTCCGCCGACAGGGTAGAACTGAAGCTTTCTTT. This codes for CASSFRRQGRTEAFF.

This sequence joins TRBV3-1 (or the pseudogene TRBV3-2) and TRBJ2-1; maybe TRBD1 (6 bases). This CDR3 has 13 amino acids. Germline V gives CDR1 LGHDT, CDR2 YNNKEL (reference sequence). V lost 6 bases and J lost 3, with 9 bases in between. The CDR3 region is CASRPTGYNEQFF. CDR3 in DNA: TGTGCCAGCAGACCGACAGGCTACAATGAGCAGTTCTTC.

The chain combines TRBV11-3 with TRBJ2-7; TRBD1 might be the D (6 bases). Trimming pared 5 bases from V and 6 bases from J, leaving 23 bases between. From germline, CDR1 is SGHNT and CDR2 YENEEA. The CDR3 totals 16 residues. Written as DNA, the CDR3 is TGTGCCAGCAGCGCACCTTCGACAGGCTTTCGGAGCGAGCAGTACTTC. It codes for CASSAPSTGFRSEQYF.

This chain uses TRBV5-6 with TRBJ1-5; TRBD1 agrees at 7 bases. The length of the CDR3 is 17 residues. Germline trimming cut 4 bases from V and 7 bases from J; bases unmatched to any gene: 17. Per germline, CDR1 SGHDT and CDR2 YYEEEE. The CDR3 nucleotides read TGTGCCAGCAGCCCTAACCCAACGAGACAGGGCTGGCAGCCCCAGCATTTT. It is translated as CASSPNPTRQGWQPQHF.

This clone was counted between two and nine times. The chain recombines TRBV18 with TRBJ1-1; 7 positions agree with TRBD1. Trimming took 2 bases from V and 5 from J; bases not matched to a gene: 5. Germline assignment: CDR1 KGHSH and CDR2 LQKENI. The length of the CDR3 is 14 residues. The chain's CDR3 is CASSPARGETEAFF. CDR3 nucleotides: TGTGCCAGCTCACCAGCCAGGGGGGAGACTGAAGCTTTCTTT. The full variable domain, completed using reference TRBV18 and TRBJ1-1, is NAGVMQNPRHLVRRRGQEARLRCSPMKGHSHVYWYRQLPEEGLKFMVYLQKENIIDESGMPKERFSAEFPKEGPSILRIQQVVRGDSAAYFCASSPARGETEAFFGQGTRLTVV.

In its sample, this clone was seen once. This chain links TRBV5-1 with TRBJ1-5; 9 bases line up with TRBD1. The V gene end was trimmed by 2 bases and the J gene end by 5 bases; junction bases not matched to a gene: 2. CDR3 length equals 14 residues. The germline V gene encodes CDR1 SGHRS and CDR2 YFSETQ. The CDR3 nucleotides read TGCGCCAGCAGCTTTACAGGGGGCGATCAGCCCCAGCATTTT. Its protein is CASSFTGGDQPQHF.

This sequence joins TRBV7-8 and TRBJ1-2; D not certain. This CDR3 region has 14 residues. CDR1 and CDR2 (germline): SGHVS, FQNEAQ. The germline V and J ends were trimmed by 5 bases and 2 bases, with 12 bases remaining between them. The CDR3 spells CASSRDGQNYGYTF. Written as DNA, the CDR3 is TGTGCCAGCAGCCGTGATGGGCAAAACTATGGCTACACCTTC.

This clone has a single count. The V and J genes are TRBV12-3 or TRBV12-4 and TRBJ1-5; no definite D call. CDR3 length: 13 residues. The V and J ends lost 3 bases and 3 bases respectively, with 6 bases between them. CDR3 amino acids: CASSLADNQPQHF. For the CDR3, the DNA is TGTGCCAGCAGTTTGGCGGACAATCAGCCCCAGCATTTT.